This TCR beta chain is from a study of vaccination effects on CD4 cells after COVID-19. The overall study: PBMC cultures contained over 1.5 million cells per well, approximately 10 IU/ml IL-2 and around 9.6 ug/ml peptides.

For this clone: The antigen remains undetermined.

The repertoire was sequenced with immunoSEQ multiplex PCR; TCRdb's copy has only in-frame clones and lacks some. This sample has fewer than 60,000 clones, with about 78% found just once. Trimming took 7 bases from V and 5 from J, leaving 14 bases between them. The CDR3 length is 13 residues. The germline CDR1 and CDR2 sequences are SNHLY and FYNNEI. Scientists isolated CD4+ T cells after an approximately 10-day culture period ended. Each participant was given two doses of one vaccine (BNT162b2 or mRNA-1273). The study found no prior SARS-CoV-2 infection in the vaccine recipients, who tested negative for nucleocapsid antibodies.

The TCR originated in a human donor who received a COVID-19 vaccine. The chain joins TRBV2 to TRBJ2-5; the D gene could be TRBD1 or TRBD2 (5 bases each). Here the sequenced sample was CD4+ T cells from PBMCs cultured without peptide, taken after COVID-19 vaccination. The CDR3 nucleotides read TGTGCCAGCAACCTCGGGACGGGGGAGACCCAGTACTTC. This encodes CASNLGTGETQYF.